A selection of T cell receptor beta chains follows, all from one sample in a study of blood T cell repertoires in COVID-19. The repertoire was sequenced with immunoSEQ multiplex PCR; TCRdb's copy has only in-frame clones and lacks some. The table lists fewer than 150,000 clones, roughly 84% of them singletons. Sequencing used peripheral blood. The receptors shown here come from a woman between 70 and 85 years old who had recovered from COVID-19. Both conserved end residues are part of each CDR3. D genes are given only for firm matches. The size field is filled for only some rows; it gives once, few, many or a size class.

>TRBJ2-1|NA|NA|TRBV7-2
TGTGCCAGCAGCTTAGCCGCCGGTGAGCAGTTCTTC
CASSLAAGEQFF
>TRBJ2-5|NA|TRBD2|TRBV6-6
TGTGCCAGCAGTTACGGTCCCGGGGGGAAGGAGACCCAGTACTTC
CASSYGPGGKETQYF
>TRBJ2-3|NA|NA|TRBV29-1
TGCAGCGTTGAAGATCGGAGGACGGCCCCAGATACGCAGTATTTT
CSVEDRRTAPDTQYF
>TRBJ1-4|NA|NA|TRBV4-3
TGCGCCAGCAGCCAAGCCACTAACCGGCTGACTGGAAAACTGTTTTTT
CASSQATNRLTGKLFF
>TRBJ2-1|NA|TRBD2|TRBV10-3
TGTGCCATTCAAGGACTAGCGGGAGGTCGCTCCTACAATGAGCAGTTCTTC
CAIQGLAGGRSYNEQFF
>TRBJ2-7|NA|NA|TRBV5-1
TGCGCCAGCAGCTTGGCACCAGGGGCCGAGCAGTACTTC
CASSLAPGAEQYF
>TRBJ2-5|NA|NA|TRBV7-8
TGTGCCAGCAGCCAGCTGTTCGAGACCCAGTACTTC
CASSQLFETQYF
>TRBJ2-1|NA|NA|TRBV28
TGTGCCAGTACTAGCTTTTACAATGAGCAGTTCTTC
CASTSFYNEQFF
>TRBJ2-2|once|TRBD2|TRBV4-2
TGTGCCAGCAGCCAGGACCGACTAGCGGGGGGCGGGACCGGGGAGCTGTTTTTT
CASSQDRLAGGGTGELFF
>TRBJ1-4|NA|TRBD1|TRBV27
TGTGCCAGCAGTCTCCAGGGGGCCAACGAAAAACTGTTTTTT
CASSLQGANEKLFF
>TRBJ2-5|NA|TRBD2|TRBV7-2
TGTGCCAGCAGCTTGCTACTAGCGGGGGAGACCCAGTACTTC
CASSLLLAGETQYF
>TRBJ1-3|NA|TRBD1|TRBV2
TGTGCCAGCTATAGGGGGACAGCGGAAAACACCATATATTTT
CASYRGTAENTIYF
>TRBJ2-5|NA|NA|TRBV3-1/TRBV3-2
TGTGCCAGCACCCGAGCCTTAGAGACCCAGTACTTC
CASTRALETQYF
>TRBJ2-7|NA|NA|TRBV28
TGTGCCAGCTCAAAGGGGGGGGGCCTTAGCTCCTACGAGCAGTACTTC
CASSKGGGLSSYEQYF
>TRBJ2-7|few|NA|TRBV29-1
TGCAGCGTTGAAGGGCCCGATGAGGCCGGGTTCTACGAGCAGTACTTC
CSVEGPDEAGFYEQYF
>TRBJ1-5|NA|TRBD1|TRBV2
TGTGCCAGCACTCTTGAGGGGGCGGATCAGCCCCAGCATTTT
CASTLEGADQPQHF
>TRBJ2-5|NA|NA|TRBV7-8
TGTGCCAGCAGTCCCCAGGCCGAAGAGACCCAGTACTTC
CASSPQAEETQYF
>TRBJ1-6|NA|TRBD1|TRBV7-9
TGTGCCAGCAGCGCCGGGACAGGTCGGCGTAATTCACCCCTCCACTTT
CASSAGTGRRNSPLHF
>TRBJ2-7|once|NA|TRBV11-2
TGTGCCAGCAGCTCCAGGGACTCAACCTACGAGCAGTACTTC
CASSSRDSTYEQYF
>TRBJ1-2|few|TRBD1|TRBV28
TGTGCCAGCCGATCCGACGGACAGGTCATAGGCTACACCTTC
CASRSDGQVIGYTF
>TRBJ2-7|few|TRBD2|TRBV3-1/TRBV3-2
TGTGCCAGCAGCCAGCGAGCGGGAGGGCCTCACTTC
CASSQRAGGPHF
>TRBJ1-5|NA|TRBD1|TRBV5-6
TGTGCCAGCAGCTCGAGACAGGGGGCCCTTAGCAATCAGCCCCAGCATTTT
CASSSRQGALSNQPQHF
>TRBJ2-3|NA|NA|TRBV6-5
TGTGCCAGCAGTTCCTTACGGGGAGATTCAGATACGCAGTATTTT
CASSSLRGDSDTQYF
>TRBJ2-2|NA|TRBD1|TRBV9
TGTGCCAGCAGCGTAGCCCGAAACAGGGGGTCGAACACCGGGGAGCTGTTTTTT
CASSVARNRGSNTGELFF